What follows describes a single TCR beta chain. Its target is unknown. Each CDR3 protein is one row after TCRdb ran MiXCR on the 5' RACE reads. The sample gives 300,000 to 400,000 distinct CDR3 sequences, 12% of which show up once; approximately 7.5% is in the top ten. This sample was taken from a study of identical twins. The study, taken as a whole, reports: Within monozygotic twins, out-of-frame TCR alpha sharing was underestimated by the models.

V was cut by 3 bases and J by 8 bases, with 13 bases left in between. Germline V gives CDR1 MGHDK, CDR2 SYGVNS. The CDR3 runs 14 residues. Separately, the same data were catalogued under a study of yellow fever vaccine responses in identical twins.

This receptor was obtained from a woman aged 18 to 35 in good health. V is TRBV25-1 and J is TRBJ1-4; D perhaps matches TRBD1 (6 bases). Sample: CD8+ T cells sorted from blood. CDR3 protein: CASSDWGAGEKLFF. CDR3 DNA: TGTGCCAGCAGTGATTGGGGGGCTGGGGAAAAACTGTTTTTT. Full variable domain (outside the CDR3, taken from reference TRBV25-1 and TRBJ1-4): EADIYQTPRYLVIGTGKKITLECSQTMGHDKMYWYQQDPGMELHLIHYSYGVNSTEKGDLSSESTVSRIRTEHFPLTLESARPSHTSQYLCASSDWGAGEKLFFGSGTQLSVL.